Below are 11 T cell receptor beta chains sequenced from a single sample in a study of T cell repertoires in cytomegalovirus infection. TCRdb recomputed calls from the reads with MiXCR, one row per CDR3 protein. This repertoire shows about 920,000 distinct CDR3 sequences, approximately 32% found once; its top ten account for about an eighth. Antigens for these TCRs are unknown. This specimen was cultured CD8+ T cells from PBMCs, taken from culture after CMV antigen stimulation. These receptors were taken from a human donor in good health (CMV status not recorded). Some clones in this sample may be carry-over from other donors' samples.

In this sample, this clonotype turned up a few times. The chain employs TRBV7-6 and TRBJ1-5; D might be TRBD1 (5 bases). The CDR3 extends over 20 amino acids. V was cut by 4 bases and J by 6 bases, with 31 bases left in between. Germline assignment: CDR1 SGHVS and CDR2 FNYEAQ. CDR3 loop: CASSSRTMWGRADSPQPQHF. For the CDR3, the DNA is TGTGCCAGCAGCTCCCGGACAATGTGGGGCCGGGCCGATAGCCCTCAGCCCCAGCATTTT.

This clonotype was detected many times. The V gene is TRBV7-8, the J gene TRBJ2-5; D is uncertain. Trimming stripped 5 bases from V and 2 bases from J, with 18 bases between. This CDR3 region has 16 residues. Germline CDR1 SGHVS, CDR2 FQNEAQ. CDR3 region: CASSPPIGFEQETQYF. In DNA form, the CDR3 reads TGTGCCAGCAGCCCACCCATCGGGTTCGAACAAGAGACCCAGTACTTC.

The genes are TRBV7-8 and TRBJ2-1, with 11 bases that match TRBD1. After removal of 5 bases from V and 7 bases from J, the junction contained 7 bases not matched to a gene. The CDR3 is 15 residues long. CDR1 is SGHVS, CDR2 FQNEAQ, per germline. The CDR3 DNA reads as TGTGCCAGCAGCGACCCGGGACAGGGGGGGAATGAGCAGTTCTTC. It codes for CASSDPGQGGNEQFF.

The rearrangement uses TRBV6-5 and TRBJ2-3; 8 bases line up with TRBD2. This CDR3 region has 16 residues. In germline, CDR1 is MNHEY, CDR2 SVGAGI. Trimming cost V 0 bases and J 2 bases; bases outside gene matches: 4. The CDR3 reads CASSYSKRGNTDTQYF. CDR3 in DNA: TGTGCCAGCAGTTACTCGAAGCGGGGGAACACAGATACGCAGTATTTT.

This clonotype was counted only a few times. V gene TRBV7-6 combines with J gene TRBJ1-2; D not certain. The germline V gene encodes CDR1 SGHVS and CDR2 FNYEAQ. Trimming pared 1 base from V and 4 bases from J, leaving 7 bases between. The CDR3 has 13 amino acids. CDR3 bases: TGTGCCAGCAGCTTAGACCCGGCCTATGGCTACACCTTC. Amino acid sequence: CASSLDPAYGYTF.

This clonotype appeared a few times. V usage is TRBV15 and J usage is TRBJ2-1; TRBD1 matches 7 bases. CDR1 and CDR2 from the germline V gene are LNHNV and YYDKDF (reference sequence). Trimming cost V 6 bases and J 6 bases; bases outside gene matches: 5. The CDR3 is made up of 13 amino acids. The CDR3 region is CATRPTGSNEQFF. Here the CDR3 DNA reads TGTGCCACCAGACCGACAGGGAGCAATGAGCAGTTCTTC.

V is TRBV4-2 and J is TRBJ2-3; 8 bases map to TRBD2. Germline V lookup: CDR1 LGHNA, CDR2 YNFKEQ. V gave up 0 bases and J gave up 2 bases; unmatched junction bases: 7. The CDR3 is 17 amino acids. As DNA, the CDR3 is TGTGCCAGCAGCCAAGATGGCGGGGGGACGTTCACAGATACGCAGTATTTT. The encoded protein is CASSQDGGGTFTDTQYF.

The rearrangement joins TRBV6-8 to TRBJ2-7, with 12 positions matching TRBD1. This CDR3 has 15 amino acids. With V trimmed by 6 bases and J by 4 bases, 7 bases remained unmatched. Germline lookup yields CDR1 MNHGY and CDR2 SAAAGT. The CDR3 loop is CASSGTGGRGYEQYV. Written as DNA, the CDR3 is TGTGCCAGCAGCGGGACAGGGGGCAGGGGGTACGAGCAGTACGTC.

This CDR3 is CATLLGAKEFF. CDR3 DNA sequence: TGTGCCACTCTCCTAGGGGCTAAAGAGTTTTTT. The V and J genes are TRBV6-5 and TRBJ1-4; maybe TRBD1 (5 bases). With 10 bases removed from V and 16 bases from J, the gap between germline ends came to 19 bases. The germline V gene has CDR1 MNHEY and CDR2 SVGAGI. This CDR3 spans 11 amino acids.

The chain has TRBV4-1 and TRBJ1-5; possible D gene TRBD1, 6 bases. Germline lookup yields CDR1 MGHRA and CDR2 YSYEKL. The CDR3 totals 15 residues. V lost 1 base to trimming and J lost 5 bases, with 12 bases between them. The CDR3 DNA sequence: TGCGCCAGCAGCCAAGGTAAAGGGGGGGATCAGCCCCAGCATTTT. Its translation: CASSQGKGGDQPQHF.

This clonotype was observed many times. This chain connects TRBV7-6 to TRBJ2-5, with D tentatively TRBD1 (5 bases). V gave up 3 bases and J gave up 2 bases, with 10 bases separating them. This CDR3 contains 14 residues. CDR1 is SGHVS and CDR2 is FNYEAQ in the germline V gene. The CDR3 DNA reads TGTGCCAGCAGCTTTGGGGCAGAACAAGAGACCCAGTACTTC. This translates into CASSFGAEQETQYF. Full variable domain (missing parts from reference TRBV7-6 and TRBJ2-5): GAGVSQSPRYKVTKRGQDVALRCDPISGHVSLYWYRQALGQGPEFLTYFNYEAQQDKSGLPNDRFSAERPEGSISTLTIQRTEQRDSAMYRCASSFGAEQETQYFGPGTRLLVL.